A single sample is the source of the 15 T cell receptor beta chains below, sequenced in a study of blood T cell repertoires in COVID-19. Clones were read by immunoSEQ multiplex PCR, and TCRdb kept only the in-frame ones, dropping some. Among approximately 100,000 clones listed, 65% to 85% were seen once. The material sequenced was peripheral blood. Receptor source: a man in his sixties with acute or convalescent COVID-19.

In this sample, this clone turned up once. The chain uses TRBV10-2 and TRBJ1-2, with 7 nucleotides matching TRBD1. J lost 4 bases, V lost 7 bases, and 9 bases had no gene match. From germline, CDR1 is WSHSY and CDR2 SAAADI. The CDR3 totals 14 residues. The CDR3 coding sequence is TGCGCCAGCAACCCGACAGGGCAATCCTATGGCTACACCTTC. This translates into CASNPTGQSYGYTF.

The J gene is TRBJ1-2, the V gene TRBV7-9; tentatively, D is TRBD1 (5 bases). Per the germline V gene, CDR1 is SEHNR and CDR2 is FQNEAQ (reference sequence). V was clipped by 8 bases and J by 5 bases, with 15 bases between them. The CDR3 spans 13 residues. The CDR3 spells CASFPPGGYGYTF. The CDR3 bases are TGTGCCAGCTTCCCCCCCGGGGGTTATGGCTACACCTTC. The full variable domain, with the rest looked up from reference TRBV7-9 and TRBJ1-2, is DTGVSQNPRHKITKRGQNVTFRCDPISEHNRLYWYRQTLGQGPEFLTYFQNEAQLEKSRLLSDRFSAERPKGSFSTLEIQRTEQGDSAMYLCASFPPGGYGYTFGSGTRLTVV.

J is TRBJ1-5 and V is TRBV2; TRBD1 matches at 7 bases. The junction had 10 bases not matched to a gene; V was cut back by 9 bases and J by 5 bases. The CDR3 runs 14 residues. Germline V gene data show CDR1 as SNHLY and CDR2 as FYNNEI. CDR3 sequence: CASGRGQRYQPQHF. The CDR3 DNA sequence: TGTGCCAGTGGAAGGGGACAGCGATATCAGCCCCAGCATTTT.

The chain couples TRBV7-2 to TRBJ1-5; D remains unclear. The CDR3 totals 13 residues. V was pared by 2 bases and J by 7 bases, with 9 bases between. The germline V gene has CDR1 SGHTA and CDR2 FQGNSA. The CDR3 coding sequence is TGTGCCAGCAGCTTAACGGTAGAGCAGCCCCAGCATTTT. The encoded protein is CASSLTVEQPQHF.

The rearrangement uses TRBV7-2 and TRBJ2-1; TRBD1 is a possible D gene (6 bases). The CDR3 is 17 amino acids. V lost 0 bases and J lost 0, with 12 bases in between. Looked up from germline, CDR1 is SGHTA and CDR2 is FQGNSA. CDR3: CASSLARQALSYNEQFF. CDR3 DNA sequence: TGTGCCAGCAGCTTAGCGCGACAGGCCCTCTCCTACAATGAGCAGTTCTTC. The full variable domain, in which reference TRBV7-2 and TRBJ2-1 provide the parts outside the CDR3, is GAGVSQSPSNKVTEKGKDVELRCDPISGHTALYWYRQSLGQGLEFLIYFQGNSAPDKSGLPSDRFSAERTGGSVSTLTIQRTQQEDSAVYLCASSLARQALSYNEQFFGPGTRLTVL.

This chain links TRBV6-5 with TRBJ1-5; possible D gene TRBD1, 6 bases. Germline CDR1 reads MNHEY; CDR2 reads SVGAGI. V shed 6 bases and J shed 11 bases, with 17 bases lying between them. This CDR3 spans 13 amino acids. CDR3 in amino acids: CASSLGGASAQHF. The CDR3 DNA reads TGTGCCAGCAGCCTAGGGGGGGCCTCAGCCCAGCATTTT.

The chain has TRBV7-6 and TRBJ1-2, with 7 bases fitting TRBD1. Germline V gene data show CDR1 as SGHVS and CDR2 as FNYEAQ. V was clipped by 5 bases and J by 8 bases; unmatched bases: 8. The CDR3 is 13 residues long. CDR3 sequence reads: CASSAMDRSGYTF. In DNA form, the CDR3 reads TGTGCCAGCAGCGCGATGGACAGGAGCGGCTACACCTTC.

The V call is TRBV27, the J call TRBJ2-7; TRBD1 matches 9 bases. V was pared by 3 bases and J by 0 bases, with 15 bases of the junction left unmatched. In germline, CDR1 is MNHEY, CDR2 SMNVEV (reference sequence). The CDR3 has 19 amino acids. The DNA for the CDR3 is TGTGCCAGCAGTTTTGGTCCGACGTCGACAGGGGGTATCTCCTACGAGCAGTACTTC. Translation gives CASSFGPTSTGGISYEQYF.

The chain carries TRBV27 and TRBJ1-5, with 7 bases that match TRBD1. CDR1 and CDR2 from the germline V gene are MNHEY and SMNVEV (reference sequence). The ends lost 6 bases at V and 4 bases at J; junction bases unmatched: 12. The CDR3 is made up of 16 amino acids. The CDR3 reads CASRKGQPKGNQPQHF. CDR3 DNA: TGTGCCAGCAGAAAGGGACAGCCGAAAGGGAATCAGCCCCAGCATTTT.

The chain couples TRBV20-1 to TRBJ1-2; no firm D call. Germline CDR1 DFQATT, CDR2 SNEGSKA (reference sequence). The CDR3 consists of 10 residues. The V end lost 5 bases, the J end lost 2 bases, and 3 bases lay between the germline ends. CDR3 loop: CSAPNYGYTF. CDR3 DNA sequence: TGCAGTGCTCCGAACTATGGCTACACCTTC.

On this clone itself: Other DNA sequences from this sample encode an identical CDR3 as well. The chain has TRBV7-3 and TRBJ2-7; 8 bases fit TRBD1. V was clipped by 5 bases and J by 3 bases; unmatched bases: 3. Germline V gene sequence: CDR1 SGHTA, CDR2 FQGTGA. CDR3 length: 13 amino acids. In nucleotides, the CDR3 is TGTGCCAGCAGCCCTGGACAGGGCTACGAGCAGTACTTC. Translated, it gives CASSPGQGYEQYF.

The chain carries TRBV12-3 or TRBV12-4 and TRBJ2-3; a weak D match, TRBD1 (5 bases). V was pared by 7 bases and J by 0 bases, with 8 bases between. CDR3 size: 13 residues. CDR3: CASTQGSTDTQYF. The CDR3 DNA reads TGTGCCAGCACCCAGGGAAGCACAGATACGCAGTATTTT.

The genes are TRBV5-1 and TRBJ1-1, with D maybe TRBD1 (6 bases). The ends were cut back, 4 bases at V and 7 bases at J, with 20 bases in the middle. The CDR3 spans 15 residues. In germline, CDR1 is SGHRS, CDR2 YFSETQ. The CDR3 DNA follows: TGCGCCAGCAGCATTCCAACAGGGTCTGGGGATGAAGCTTTCTTT. Protein product: CASSIPTGSGDEAFF.

CDR3 in DNA: TGTGCCAGCAGTGAGAATCCGATACTCATGGATGGCTACACCTTC. It yields the protein CASSENPILMDGYTF. The chain has TRBV6-1 and TRBJ1-2; the D is unclear. Trimming took off 3 bases at V and 6 bases at J, with 17 bases between the two ends. From germline, CDR1 is MNHNS and CDR2 SASEGT. The CDR3 has 15 amino acids.

The V and J genes are TRBV12-3 or TRBV12-4 and TRBJ1-2, with 8 bases fitting TRBD1. The CDR3 is 13 residues long. V lost 2 bases, J lost 6 bases, and 2 bases stayed unmatched. The CDR3 bases are TGTGCCAGCAGTTTACCAGGGGGCGATGGCTACACCTTC. Translating it yields CASSLPGGDGYTF.